This T cell receptor (beta chain) is drawn from a study of glioma-infiltrating T cells. General study findings and limits: Above-expected tissue-blood divergence occurred in all gliomas, most in low-grade ones.

Of note for this clonotype: Its antigen remains unknown.

The CDR3 consists of 13 residues. Germline-derived CDR1 and CDR2 are MNHNY and SVGAGI (reference sequence). Trimming took off 8 bases at V and 4 bases at J, with 14 bases between the two ends. Using RNA template, CDR3s of TCR alpha and beta were amplified with iRepertoire arm-PCR. For one-step reverse transcription and amplification, roughly 85-450 ng of tissue mRNA or PBMC total RNA was used. Each CDR3 protein is one row after TCRdb ran MiXCR on the multiplex PCR reads. Of about 140,000 distinct CDR3 sequences detected, roughly two fifths appear once; the ten largest clones hold around 20%. The clonotype comes from a human donor with low-grade glioma or glioblastoma, undergoing nonglioma brain surgery, or in good health (not recorded which). Sequencing was performed on glioma tissue, nonneoplastic brain tissue, or PBMCs (not recorded which). This sequence joins TRBV6-6 and TRBJ2-5; D is uncertain. The CDR3 nucleotides are TGTGCCAGCGGTTCCTTATTAGGAGAGACCCAGTACTTC. Amino acid sequence: CASGSLLGETQYF.